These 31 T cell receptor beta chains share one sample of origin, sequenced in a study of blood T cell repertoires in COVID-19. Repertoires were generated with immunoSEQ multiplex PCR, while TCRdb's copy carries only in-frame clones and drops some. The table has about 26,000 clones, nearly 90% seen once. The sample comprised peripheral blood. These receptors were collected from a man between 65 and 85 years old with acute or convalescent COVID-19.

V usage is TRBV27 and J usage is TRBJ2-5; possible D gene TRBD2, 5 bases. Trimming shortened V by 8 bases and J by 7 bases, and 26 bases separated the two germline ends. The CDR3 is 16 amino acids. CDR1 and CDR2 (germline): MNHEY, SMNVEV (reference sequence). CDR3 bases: TGTGCCAGCTCCCCCTTGGAGGCCTCCGCGTTTGGGACCCAGTACTTC. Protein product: CASSPLEASAFGTQYF.

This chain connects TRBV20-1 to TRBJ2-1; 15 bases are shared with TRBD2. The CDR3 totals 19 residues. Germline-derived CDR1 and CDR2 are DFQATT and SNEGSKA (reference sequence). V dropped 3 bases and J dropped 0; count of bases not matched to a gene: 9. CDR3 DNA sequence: TGCAGTGCTAGTCCCGGACTAGCGGGAGGGGGGAGCTCCTACAATGAGCAGTTCTTC. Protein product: CSASPGLAGGGSSYNEQFF.

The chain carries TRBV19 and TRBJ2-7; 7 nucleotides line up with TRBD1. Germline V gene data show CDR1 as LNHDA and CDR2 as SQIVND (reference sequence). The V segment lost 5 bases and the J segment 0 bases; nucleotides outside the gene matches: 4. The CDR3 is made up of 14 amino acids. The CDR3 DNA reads TGTGCCAGTAGTTTCGGGACAGCCTCCTACGAGCAGTACTTC. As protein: CASSFGTASYEQYF.

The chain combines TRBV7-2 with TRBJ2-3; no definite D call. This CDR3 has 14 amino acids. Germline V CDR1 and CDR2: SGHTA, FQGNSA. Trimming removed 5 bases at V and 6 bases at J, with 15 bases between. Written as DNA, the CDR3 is TGTGCCAGCAGCGCCACGGTCCCCCCTGATACGCAGTATTTT. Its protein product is CASSATVPPDTQYF. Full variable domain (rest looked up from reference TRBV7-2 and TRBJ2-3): GAGVSQSPSNKVTEKGKDVELRCDPISGHTALYWYRQSLGQGLEFLIYFQGNSAPDKSGLPSDRFSAERTGGSVSTLTIQRTQQEDSAVYLCASSATVPPDTQYFGPGTRLTVL.

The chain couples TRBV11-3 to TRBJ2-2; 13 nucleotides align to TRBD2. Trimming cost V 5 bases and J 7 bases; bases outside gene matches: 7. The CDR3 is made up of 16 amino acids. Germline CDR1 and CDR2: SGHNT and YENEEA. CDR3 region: CASSLGLAGEGGELFF. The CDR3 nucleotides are TGTGCCAGCAGCCTCGGACTAGCGGGAGAGGGCGGGGAGCTGTTTTTT.

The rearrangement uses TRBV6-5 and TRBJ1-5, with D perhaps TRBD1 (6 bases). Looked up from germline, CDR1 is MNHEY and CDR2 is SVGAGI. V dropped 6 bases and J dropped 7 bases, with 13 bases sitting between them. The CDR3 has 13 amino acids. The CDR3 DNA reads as TGTGCCAGCAGCATAGGGGGTAACCAGCCCCAGCATTTT. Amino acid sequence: CASSIGGNQPQHF.

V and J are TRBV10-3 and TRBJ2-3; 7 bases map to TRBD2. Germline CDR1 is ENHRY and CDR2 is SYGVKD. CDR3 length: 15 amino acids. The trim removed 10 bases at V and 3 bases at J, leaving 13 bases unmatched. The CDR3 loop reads CATHPGEGRTDTQYF. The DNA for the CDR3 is TGTGCCACCCACCCCGGGGAGGGACGAACAGATACGCAGTATTTT.

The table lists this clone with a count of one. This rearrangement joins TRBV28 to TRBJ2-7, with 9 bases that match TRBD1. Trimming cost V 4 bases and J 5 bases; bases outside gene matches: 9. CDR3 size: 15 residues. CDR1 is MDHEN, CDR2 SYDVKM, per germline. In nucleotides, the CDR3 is TGTGCCAGCAGTTCCACCGGGACAGGGCGGAACGAGCAGTACTTC. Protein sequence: CASSSTGTGRNEQYF.

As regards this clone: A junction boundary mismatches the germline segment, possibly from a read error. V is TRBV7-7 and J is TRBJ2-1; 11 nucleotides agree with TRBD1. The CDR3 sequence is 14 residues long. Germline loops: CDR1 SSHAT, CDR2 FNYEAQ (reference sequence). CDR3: CASSTGTGGNEQFF. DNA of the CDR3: TGTGCTAGCAGCACGGGGACAGGGGGCAATGAGCAGTTCTTC.

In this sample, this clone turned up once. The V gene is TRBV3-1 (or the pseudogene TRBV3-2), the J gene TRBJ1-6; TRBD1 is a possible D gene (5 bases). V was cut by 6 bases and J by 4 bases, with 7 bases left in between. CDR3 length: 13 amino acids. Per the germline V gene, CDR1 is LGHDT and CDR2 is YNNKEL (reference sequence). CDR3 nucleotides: TGTGCCAGCAGAGACAGATATAATTCACCCCTCCACTTT. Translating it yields CASRDRYNSPLHF.

The CDR3 sequence is CASSGPGQGANEQFF. The CDR3, as DNA: TGTGCCAGTAGCGGACCGGGACAGGGGGCCAATGAGCAGTTCTTC. The genes are TRBV19 and TRBJ2-1; 12 bases are a match to TRBD1. V dropped 6 bases and J dropped 6; count of bases not matched to a gene: 6. From germline, CDR1 is LNHDA and CDR2 SQIVND (reference sequence). CDR3 length equals 15 residues.

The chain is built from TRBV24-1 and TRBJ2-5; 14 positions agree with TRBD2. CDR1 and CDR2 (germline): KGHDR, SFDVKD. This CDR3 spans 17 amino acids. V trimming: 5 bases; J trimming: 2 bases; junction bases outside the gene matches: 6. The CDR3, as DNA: TGTGCCACCAGTGGCCAAGGACTAGCGGGAGGACAAGAGACCCAGTACTTC. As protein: CATSGQGLAGGQETQYF.

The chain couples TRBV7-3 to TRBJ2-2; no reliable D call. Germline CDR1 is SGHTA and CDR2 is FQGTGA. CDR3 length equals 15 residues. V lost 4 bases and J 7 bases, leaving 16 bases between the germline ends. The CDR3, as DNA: TGTGCCAGCAGCTCGTCACCCCGGGTCGTCGGGGAGCTGTTTTTT. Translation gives CASSSSPRVVGELFF.

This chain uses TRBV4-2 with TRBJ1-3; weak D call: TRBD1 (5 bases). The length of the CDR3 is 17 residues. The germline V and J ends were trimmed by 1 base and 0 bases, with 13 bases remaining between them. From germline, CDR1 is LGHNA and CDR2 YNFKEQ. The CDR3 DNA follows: TGTGCCAGCAGCCAAGGGGACGGGAGGGACTCTGGAAACACCATATATTTT. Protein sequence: CASSQGDGRDSGNTIYF.

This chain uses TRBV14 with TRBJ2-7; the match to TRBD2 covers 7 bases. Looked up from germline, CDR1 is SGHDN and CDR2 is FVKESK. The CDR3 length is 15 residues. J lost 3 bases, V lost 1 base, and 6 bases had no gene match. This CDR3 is CASSQGLGGYYEQYF. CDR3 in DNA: TGTGCCAGCAGCCAAGGTCTGGGGGGGTACTACGAGCAGTACTTC.

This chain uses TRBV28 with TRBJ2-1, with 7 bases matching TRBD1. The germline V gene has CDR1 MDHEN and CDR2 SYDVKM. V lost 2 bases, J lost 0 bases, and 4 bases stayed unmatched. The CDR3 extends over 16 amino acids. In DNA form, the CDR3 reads TGTGCCAGCAGTTTAGACAGGGAGTACTCCTACAATGAGCAGTTCTTC. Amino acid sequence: CASSLDREYSYNEQFF.

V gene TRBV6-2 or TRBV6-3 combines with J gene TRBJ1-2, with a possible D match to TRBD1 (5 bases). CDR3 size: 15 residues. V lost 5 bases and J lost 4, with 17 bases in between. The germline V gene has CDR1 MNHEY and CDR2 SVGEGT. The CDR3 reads CASSVGQLSIYGYTF. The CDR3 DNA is TGTGCCAGCAGTGTCGGACAACTTAGCATCTATGGCTACACCTTC.

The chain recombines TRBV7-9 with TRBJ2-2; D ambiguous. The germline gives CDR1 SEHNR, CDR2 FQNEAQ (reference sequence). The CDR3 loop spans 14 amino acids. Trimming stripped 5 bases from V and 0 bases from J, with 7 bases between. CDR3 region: CASSPLANTGELFF. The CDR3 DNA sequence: TGTGCCAGCAGCCCCCTAGCGAACACCGGGGAGCTGTTTTTT.

In DNA form, the CDR3 reads TGCAGCGTTGAAGAGAGCCTCGACACAAACTATGGCTACACCTTC. Its translation: CSVEESLDTNYGYTF. J is TRBJ1-2 and V is TRBV29-1; D uncertain. Germline CDR1 is SQVTM and CDR2 is ANQGSEA. CDR3 length: 15 amino acids. The germline V and J ends were trimmed by 0 bases and 2 bases, with 13 bases remaining between them.

CDR3 loop: CASSLTRASYEQYF. The CDR3 nucleotides read TGTGCCAGCAGTTTAACCAGGGCGTCCTACGAGCAGTACTTC. This chain uses TRBV14 with TRBJ2-7; D perhaps matches TRBD1 (5 bases). This CDR3 is built from 14 residues. The ends were cut back, 6 bases at V and 1 base at J, with 13 bases in the middle. CDR1 is SGHDN, CDR2 FVKESK, per germline.

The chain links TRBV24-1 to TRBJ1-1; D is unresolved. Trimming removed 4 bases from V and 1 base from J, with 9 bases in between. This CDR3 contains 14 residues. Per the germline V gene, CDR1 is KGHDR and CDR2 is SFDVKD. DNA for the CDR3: TGTGCCACCAGTGAGGGAGACGGGAACACTGAAGCTTTCTTT. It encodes CATSEGDGNTEAFF.

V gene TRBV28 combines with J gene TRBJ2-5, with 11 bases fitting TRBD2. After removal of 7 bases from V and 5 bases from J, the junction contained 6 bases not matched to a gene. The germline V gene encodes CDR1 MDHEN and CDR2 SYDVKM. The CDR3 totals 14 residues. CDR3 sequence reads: CASNRLAGSETQYF. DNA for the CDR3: TGTGCCAGCAACAGACTAGCGGGATCGGAGACCCAGTACTTC.

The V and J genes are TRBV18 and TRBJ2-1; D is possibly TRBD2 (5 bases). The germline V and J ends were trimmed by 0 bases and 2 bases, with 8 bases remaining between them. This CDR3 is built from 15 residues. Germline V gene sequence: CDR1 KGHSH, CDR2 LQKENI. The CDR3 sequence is CASSPPDGAYNEQFF. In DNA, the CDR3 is TGTGCCAGCTCACCACCGGACGGGGCCTACAATGAGCAGTTCTTC.

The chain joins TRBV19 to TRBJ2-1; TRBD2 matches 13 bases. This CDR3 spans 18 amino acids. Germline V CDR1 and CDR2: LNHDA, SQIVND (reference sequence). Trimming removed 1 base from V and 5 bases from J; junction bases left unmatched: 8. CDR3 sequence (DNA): TGTGCCAGTAGTATAGTGGCCGGACTAGCGGGAGAAAACAATGAGCAGTTCTTC. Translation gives CASSIVAGLAGENNEQFF.

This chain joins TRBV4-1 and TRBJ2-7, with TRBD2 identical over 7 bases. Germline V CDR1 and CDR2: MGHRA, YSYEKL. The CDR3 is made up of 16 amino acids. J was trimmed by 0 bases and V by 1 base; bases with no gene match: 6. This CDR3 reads CASSQAAGAFSYEQYF. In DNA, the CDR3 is TGCGCCAGCAGCCAAGCGGCGGGAGCGTTCTCCTACGAGCAGTACTTC.

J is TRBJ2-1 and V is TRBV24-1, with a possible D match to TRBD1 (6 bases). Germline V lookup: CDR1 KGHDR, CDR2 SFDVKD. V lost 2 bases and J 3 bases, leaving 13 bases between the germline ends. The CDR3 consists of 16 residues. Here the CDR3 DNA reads TGTGCCACCAGTGATTCGGATGTGGACAGCTACAATGAGCAGTTCTTC. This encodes CATSDSDVDSYNEQFF.

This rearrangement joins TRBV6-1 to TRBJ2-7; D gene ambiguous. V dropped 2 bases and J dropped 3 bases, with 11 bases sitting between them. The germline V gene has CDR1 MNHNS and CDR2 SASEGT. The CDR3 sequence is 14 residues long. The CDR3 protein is CASSEYVISYEQYF. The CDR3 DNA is TGTGCCAGCAGTGAATATGTTATTAGCTACGAGCAGTACTTC.

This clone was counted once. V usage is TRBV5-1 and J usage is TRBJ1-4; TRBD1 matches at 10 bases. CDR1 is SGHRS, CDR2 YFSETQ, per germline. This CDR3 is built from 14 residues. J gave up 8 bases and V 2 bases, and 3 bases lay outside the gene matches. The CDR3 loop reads CASSLGTGDEKLFF. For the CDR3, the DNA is TGCGCCAGCAGCTTAGGGACAGGGGACGAAAAACTGTTTTTT.

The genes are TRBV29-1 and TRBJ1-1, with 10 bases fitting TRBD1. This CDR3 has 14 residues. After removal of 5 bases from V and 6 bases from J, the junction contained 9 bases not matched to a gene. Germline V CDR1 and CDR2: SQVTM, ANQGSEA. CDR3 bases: TGCAGCGTTCTGACAGGGGGCGCGATCGCTGAAGCTTTCTTT. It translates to CSVLTGGAIAEAFF.

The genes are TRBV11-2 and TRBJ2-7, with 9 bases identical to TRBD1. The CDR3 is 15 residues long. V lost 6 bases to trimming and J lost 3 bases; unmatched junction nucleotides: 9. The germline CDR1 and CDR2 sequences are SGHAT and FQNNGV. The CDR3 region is CASSRTGQGNYEQYF. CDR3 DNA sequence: TGTGCCAGCAGTCGCACCGGACAGGGGAACTACGAGCAGTACTTC.

CDR3 nucleotides: TGTGCCAGCAGCCGAGAAACAGGGGGGAACACTGAAGCTTTCTTT. Translation: CASSRETGGNTEAFF. V and J are TRBV4-2 and TRBJ1-1; 8 bases fit TRBD1. Germline loops: CDR1 LGHNA, CDR2 YNFKEQ. With V trimmed by 4 bases and J by 1 base, 5 bases remained unmatched. This CDR3 spans 15 amino acids.